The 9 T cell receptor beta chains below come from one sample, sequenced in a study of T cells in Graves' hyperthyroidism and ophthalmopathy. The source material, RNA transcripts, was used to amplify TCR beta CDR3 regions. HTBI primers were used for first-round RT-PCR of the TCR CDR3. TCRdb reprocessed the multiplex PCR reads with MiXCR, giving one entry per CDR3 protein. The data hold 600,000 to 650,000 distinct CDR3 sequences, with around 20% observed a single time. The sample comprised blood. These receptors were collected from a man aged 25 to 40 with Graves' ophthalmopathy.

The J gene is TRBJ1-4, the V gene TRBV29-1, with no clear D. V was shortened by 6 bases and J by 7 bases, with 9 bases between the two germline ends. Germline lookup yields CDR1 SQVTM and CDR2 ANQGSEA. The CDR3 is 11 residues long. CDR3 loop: CSVAAGEKLFF. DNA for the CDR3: TGCAGCGTGGCGGCGGGTGAAAAACTGTTTTTT. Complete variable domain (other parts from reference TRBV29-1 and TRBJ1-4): SAVISQKPSRDICQRGTSLTIQCQVDSQVTMMFWYRQQPGQSLTLIATANQGSEATYESGFVIDKFPISRPNLTFSTLTVSNMSPEDSSIYLCSVAAGEKLFFGSGTQLSVL.

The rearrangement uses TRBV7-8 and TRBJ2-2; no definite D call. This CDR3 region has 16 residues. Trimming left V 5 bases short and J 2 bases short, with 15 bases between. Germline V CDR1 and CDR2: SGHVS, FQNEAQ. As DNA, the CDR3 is TGTGCCAGCAGCCGAAGGACGGACCCTAACACCGGGGAGCTGTTTTTT. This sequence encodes CASSRRTDPNTGELFF.

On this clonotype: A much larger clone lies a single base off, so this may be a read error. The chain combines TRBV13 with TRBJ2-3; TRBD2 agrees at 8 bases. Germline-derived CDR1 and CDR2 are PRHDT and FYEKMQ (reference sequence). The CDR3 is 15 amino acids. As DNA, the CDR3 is TGTGCCAGCAGCTTACAGCGGGGGAGCATAGATACGCAGTATTTT. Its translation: CASSLQRGSIDTQYF.

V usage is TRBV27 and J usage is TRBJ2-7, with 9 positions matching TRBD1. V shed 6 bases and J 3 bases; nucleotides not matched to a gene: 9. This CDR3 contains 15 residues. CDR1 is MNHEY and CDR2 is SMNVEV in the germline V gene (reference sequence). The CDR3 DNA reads TGTGCCAGCAGCTCTGAATCGGGACAGGGCTACGAGCAGTACTTC. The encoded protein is CASSSESGQGYEQYF.

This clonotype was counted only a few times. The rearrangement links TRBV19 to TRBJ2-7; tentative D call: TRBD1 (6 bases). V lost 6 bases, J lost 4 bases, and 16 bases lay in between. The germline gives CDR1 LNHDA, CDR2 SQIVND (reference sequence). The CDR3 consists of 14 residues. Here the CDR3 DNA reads TGTGCCAGTAGCATAACGGACAGAGCGTACGAGCAGTACTTC. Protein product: CASSITDRAYEQYF.

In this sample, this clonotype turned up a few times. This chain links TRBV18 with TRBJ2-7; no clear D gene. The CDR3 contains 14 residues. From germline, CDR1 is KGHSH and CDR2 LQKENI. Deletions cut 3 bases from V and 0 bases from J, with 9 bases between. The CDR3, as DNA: TGTGCCAGCTCACCCCCGCGGAGCTCCTACGAGCAGTACTTC. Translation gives CASSPPRSSYEQYF.

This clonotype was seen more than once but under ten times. CDR3 amino acids: CAWRGTGQANYGYTF. The CDR3 DNA is TGTGCCTGGAGGGGGACCGGCCAAGCTAACTATGGCTACACCTTC. The chain links TRBV30 to TRBJ1-2; D may be TRBD1 (5 bases). With 3 bases removed from V and 0 bases from J, the gap between germline ends came to 14 bases. This CDR3 is built from 15 residues. Looked up from germline, CDR1 is GTSNPN and CDR2 is SVGIG (reference sequence).

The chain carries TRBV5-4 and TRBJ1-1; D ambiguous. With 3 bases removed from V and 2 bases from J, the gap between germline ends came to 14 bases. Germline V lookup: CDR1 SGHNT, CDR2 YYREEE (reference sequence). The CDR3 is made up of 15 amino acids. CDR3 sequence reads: CASSSFNGVNTEAFF. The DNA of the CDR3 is TGTGCCAGCAGCTCTTTCAACGGGGTTAACACTGAAGCTTTCTTT. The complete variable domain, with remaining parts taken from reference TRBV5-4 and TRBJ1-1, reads ETGVTQSPTHLIKTRGQQVTLRCSSQSGHNTVSWYQQALGQGPQFIFQYYREEENGRGNFPPRFSGLQFPNYSSELNVNALELDDSALYLCASSSFNGVNTEAFFGQGTRLTVV.

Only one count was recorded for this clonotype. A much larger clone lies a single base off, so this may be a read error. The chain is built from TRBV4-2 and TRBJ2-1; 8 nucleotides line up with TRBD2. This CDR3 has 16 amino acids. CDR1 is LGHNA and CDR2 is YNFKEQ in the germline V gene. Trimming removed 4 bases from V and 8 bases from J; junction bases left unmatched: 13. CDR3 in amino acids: CASSLTGNGRADEQFF. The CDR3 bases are TGTGCCAGCAGCCTCACGGGGAACGGGAGGGCTGATGAGCAGTTCTTC.